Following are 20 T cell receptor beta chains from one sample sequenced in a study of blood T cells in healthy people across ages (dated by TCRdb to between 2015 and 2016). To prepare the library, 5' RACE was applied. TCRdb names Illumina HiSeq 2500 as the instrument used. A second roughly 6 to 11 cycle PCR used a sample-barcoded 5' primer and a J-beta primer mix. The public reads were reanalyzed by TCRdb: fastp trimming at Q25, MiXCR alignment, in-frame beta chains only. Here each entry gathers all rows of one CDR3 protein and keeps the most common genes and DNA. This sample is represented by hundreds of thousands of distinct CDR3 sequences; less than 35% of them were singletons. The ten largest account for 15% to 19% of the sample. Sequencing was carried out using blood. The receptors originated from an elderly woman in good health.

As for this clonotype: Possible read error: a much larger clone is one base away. The CDR3 sequence: CSALHTGDNQPRHF. For the CDR3, the DNA is TGCAGTGCACTACATACAGGGGATAATCAGCCCCGGCATTTT. The rearrangement joins TRBV20-1 to TRBJ1-5, with 7 bases aligning to TRBD1. The V gene's germline CDR1 is DFQATT and CDR2 SNEGSKA (reference sequence). CDR3 size: 14 residues.

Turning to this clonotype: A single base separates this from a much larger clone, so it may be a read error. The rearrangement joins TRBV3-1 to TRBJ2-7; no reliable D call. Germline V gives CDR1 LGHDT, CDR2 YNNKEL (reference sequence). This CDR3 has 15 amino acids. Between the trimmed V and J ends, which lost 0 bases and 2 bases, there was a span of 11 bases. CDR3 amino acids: CASSQEVLSAYEQYF. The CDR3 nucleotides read TGTGCCAGCAGCCAAGAGGTCTTATCCGCCTACGAGCAGTACTTC.

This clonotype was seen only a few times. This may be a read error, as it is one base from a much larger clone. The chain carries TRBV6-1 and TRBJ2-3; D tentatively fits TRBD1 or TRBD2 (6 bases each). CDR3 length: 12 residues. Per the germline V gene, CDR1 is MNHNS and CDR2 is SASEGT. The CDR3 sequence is CVSSWGADTQYF. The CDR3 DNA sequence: TGTGTCAGCAGTTGGGGGGCGGATACGCAGTATTTT.

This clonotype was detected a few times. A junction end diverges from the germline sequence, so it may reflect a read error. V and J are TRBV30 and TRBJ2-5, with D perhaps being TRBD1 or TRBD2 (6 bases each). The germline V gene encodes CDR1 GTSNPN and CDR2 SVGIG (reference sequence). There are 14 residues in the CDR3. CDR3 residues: CARSLQGRQETQYF. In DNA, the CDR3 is TGTGCCCGGAGTCTCCAGGGGAGGCAAGAGACCCAGTACTTC.

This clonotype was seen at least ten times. CDR3 protein: CASSDRGITDTQYF. In DNA form, the CDR3 reads TGTGCCAGCAGTGACCGGGGGATCACAGATACGCAGTATTTT. This sequence joins TRBV12-3 or TRBV12-4 and TRBJ2-3, with a weak D call TRBD2 (6 bases). This CDR3 has 14 amino acids. The V and J ends lost 5 bases and 2 bases respectively, with 11 bases between them.

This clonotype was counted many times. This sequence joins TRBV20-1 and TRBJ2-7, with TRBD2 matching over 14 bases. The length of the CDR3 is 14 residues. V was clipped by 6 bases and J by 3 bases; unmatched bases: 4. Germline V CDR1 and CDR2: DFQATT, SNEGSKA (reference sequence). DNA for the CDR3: TGCAGTGCCCTAGGGACTAGCGGGGGCTACGAGCAGTACTTC. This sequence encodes CSALGTSGGYEQYF.

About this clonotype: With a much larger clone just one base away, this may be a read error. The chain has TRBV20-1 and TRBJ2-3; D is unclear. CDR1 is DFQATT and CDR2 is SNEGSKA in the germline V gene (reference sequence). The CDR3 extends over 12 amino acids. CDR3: CSARLSTDTRYF. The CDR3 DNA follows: TGCAGTGCTAGACTATCCACAGATACGCGGTATTTT.

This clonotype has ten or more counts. The CDR3 reads CASSLTGTSGNTDTQYF. CDR3 in DNA: TGCGCCAGCAGCCTCACCGGGACTAGCGGGAATACAGATACGCAGTATTTT. This sequence joins TRBV5-1 and TRBJ2-3, with 13 bases aligning to TRBD2. This CDR3 is 17 amino acids long. V shed 4 bases, J shed 3 bases, and the junction held 8 bases outside the gene matches. Germline values: CDR1 SGHRS, CDR2 YFSETQ.

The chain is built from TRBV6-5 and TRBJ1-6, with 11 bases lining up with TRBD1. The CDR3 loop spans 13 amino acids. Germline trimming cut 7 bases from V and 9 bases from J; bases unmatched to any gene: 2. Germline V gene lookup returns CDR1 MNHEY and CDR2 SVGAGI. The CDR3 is CASTGTGGSPLHF. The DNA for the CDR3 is TGTGCCAGCACCGGGACAGGGGGTTCACCCCTCCACTTT.

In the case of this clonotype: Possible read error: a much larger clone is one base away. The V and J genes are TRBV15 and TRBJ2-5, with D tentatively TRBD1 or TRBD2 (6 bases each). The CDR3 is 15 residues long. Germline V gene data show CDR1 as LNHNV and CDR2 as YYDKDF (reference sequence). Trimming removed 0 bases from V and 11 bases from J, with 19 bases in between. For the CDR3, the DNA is TGTGCCACCAGCAGAGATCGGGGGCAGTACAATGAGCAGTACTTC. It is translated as CATSRDRGQYNEQYF.

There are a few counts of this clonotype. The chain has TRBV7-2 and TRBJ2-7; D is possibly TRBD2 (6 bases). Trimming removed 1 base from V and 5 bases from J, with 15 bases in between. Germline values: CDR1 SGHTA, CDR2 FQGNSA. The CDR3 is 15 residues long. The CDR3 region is CASSLVGLGADEQYF. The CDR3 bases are TGTGCCAGCAGCTTAGTGGGACTCGGAGCGGACGAGCAGTACTTC.

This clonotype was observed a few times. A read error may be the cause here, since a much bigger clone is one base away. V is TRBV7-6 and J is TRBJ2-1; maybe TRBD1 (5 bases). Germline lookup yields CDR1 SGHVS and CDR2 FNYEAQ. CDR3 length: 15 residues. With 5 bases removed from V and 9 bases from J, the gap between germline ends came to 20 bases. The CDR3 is CASSLTGASCGEQFF. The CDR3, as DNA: TGTGCCAGCAGCCTCACAGGAGCCTCCTGCGGTGAGCAGTTCTTC.

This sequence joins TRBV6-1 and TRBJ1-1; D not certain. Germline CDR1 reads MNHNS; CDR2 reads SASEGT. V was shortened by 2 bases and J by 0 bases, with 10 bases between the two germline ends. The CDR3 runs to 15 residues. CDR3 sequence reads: CASSEIGSMNTEAFF. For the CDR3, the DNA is TGTGCCAGCAGTGAAATCGGGAGTATGAACACTGAAGCTTTCTTT.

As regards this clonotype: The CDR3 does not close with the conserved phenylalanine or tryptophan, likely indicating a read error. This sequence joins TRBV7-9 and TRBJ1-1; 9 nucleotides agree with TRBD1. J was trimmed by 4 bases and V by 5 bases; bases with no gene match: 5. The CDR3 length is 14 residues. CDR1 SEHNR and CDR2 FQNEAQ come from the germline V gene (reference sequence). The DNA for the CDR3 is TGTGCCAGCAGCCCCGGGACAGGGTCCACTGAAGCTTTCGTT. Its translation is CASSPGTGSTEAFV.

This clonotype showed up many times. The CDR3 sequence: CSALSRQGSTEAFF. In DNA, the CDR3 is TGCAGTGCCCTTAGCCGACAGGGCAGCACTGAAGCTTTCTTT. The chain combines TRBV20-1 with TRBJ1-1, with TRBD1 matching over 7 bases. There are 14 residues in the CDR3. Per germline, CDR1 DFQATT and CDR2 SNEGSKA (reference sequence). With 6 bases clipped from V and 4 bases from J, the junction kept 11 bases outside the gene matches.

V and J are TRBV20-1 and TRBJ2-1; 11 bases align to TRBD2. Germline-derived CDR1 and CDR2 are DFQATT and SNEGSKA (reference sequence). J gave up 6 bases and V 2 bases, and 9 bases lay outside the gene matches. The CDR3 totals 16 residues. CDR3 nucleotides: TGCAGTGCTAGATCCCCACTAGCGGGAGATTGCAATGAGCAGTTCTTC. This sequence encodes CSARSPLAGDCNEQFF.

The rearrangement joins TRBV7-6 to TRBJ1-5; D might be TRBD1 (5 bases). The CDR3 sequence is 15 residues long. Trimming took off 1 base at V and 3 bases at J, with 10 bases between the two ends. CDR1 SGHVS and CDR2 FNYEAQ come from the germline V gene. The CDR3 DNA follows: TGTGCCAGCAGCTTAGAAAGGGGATTCAATCAGCCCCAGCATTTT. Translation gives CASSLERGFNQPQHF.

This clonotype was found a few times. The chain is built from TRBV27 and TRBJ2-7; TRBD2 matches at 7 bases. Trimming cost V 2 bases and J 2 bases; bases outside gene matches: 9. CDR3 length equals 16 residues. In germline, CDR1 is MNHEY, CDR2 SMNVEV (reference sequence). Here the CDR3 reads CASSLAESGDPYEQYF. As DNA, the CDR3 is TGTGCCAGCAGTTTAGCGGAGAGCGGGGATCCCTACGAGCAGTACTTC.

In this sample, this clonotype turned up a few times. The CDR3 bases are TGTGCCAGCAGCAGTTCTACAGGGGTCTATGGCTACACCTTC. It yields the protein CASSSSTGVYGYTF. The chain carries TRBV11-2 and TRBJ1-2; 7 nucleotides line up with TRBD1. Germline-derived CDR1 and CDR2 are SGHAT and FQNNGV. The CDR3 extends over 14 amino acids. The V and J ends lost 5 bases and 4 bases, in that order; junction bases with no gene match: 7.

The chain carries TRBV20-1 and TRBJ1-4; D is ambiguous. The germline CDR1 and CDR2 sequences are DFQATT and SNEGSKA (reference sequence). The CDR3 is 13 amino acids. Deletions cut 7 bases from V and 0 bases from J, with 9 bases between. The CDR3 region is CSVRPATNEKLFF. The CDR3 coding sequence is TGCAGTGTCCGCCCTGCAACTAATGAAAAACTGTTTTTT.